The sequence of this T cell receptor (beta chain) was determined in a study of blood T cell repertoires in COVID-19 (dated by TCRdb to 2018 to 2021). General notes on the study: Samples covering the acute and convalescent phases of COVID-19 were provided by collaborators in the United States, Italy and Spain. The prospective study material was composed of cDNA or gDNA derived from T cells, B-cell-depleted T cells, or PBMCs. Deeply sampled blood TCRbeta repertoires from subjects exposed to, actively infected with, or recovered from COVID-19 were included in the dataset. The repertoires were made available in a free public database intended to serve as a resource for research on the immune response to SARS-CoV-2. Samples were obtained from the ongoing ImmuneRACE study (first 160 participants) and from 1,000 to 1,500 subjects provided by 6 global collaborators. A de-identified subject ID, COVID-19 status, age in years and sex were almost always included in the sample metadata. Where available, HLA class I and class II types were obtained from metadata supplied by the sample provider rather than from assay-based typing.

Comments on this clone: Its cognate antigen has yet to be identified. It has no much larger one-base neighbor in the sample; base qualities were not kept.

General study outcomes and caveats: Clinical and demographic metadata were provided uncurated, with the amount varying by source and participant.

The collaborating institutions used their own protocols to collect whole blood in K2EDTA tubes. For TCRbeta analysis, collaborators shipped samples as frozen whole blood, isolated PBMCs, or DNA extracted from either of those sample types. TCRbeta CDR3 regions were amplified from genomic DNA by means of the immunoSEQ Assay, a bias-controlled multiplex PCR. For the original study's pipeline: Within the assay, amplification of reference gene primers was used to estimate how many nucleated cells each sample contained. To quantify the absolute abundance of each unique TCRbeta CDR3 rearrangement, sequence reads were collapsed and filtered. For each sample, productive Simpson clonality was calculated as the square root of Simpson's diversity index over productive rearrangements. TCRdb took over this immuneACCESS table, retaining in-frame rearrangements with V and J assigned. Such tables are incomplete; in checked studies, under half of the missing clones stem from an unresolved V gene, and the remainder is unexplained. D and trimming were read from the DNA, whereas the V and J calls and clone size are those reported in that table. In all, the sample holds about 84,000 clones, and about 83% of those were seen once. Roughly 29% of the sample belongs to the ten largest clones.

According to the germline V gene (reference sequence), CDR1 reads MNHEY and CDR2 reads SMNVEV. The CDR3 covers 13 residues, taking in both the cysteine and the phenylalanine. The kept DNA is CDR3 alone, 39 bases in frame from the first base. V sheds 3 bases and J sheds 6 bases, leaving 9 bases between their ends. The receptor was derived from an elderly woman with acute or convalescent COVID-19. The material sequenced was peripheral blood. The rearranged chain carries TRBV27 and TRBJ1-5; the D gene identity is not certain. The CDR3 sequence is CASSLEWSQPQHF. The DNA is TGTGCCAGCAGTTTGGAGTGGAGTCAGCCCCAGCATTTT.